This entry describes one TCR beta chain. No antigen is known for it. The sample originates from a study of cytotoxic CD8 clonotypes in ibrutinib-treated CLL. Study as a whole: Mean per-sample yields comprised around 250,000 productive templates and approximately 90,000 productive rearrangements.

Depths of 1 in 200,000 to 1 in 1 million T cells were the sequencing target. The protocol was immunoSEQ multiplex PCR, while the TCRdb copy is restricted to in-frame clones and leaves out a portion. The data contain over 200,000 clones, 60% to 80% of them singletons. The study, taken as a whole, reports: Higher circulating CD8+ T-cell counts strongly accompanied higher baseline clonality, above age-matched healthy donors. Treatment left the uncommon public clonotypes either contracted or stable in frequency.

This clonotype was obtained from a human donor with chronic lymphocytic leukemia. The sequences come from PBMCs, collected after 12 months of ibrutinib treatment.

The CDR3: CASSPPGTLGETQYF. In DNA form, the CDR3 reads TGTGCCAGCTCACCACCCGGGACCCTAGGGGAGACCCAGTACTTC. The chain links TRBV18 to TRBJ2-5; D tentatively reads TRBD1 or TRBD2 (5 bases each). V lost 0 bases to trimming and J lost 5 bases, with 13 bases between them. Germline lookup yields CDR1 KGHSH and CDR2 LQKENI. The CDR3 is made up of 15 amino acids.